This entry describes one T cell receptor (beta chain). This sample was taken from a study of cytomegalovirus exposure and HLA in healthy donors. Overall study: Counted in an early data release were some 81 million unique TCRs from HLA-typed donors.

The CDR3 runs to 11 residues. Primers: 60 Vbeta forward and 13 Jbeta reverse. This table comes from immunoSEQ multiplex PCR, and its TCRdb copy is limited to in-frame clones, with some not included. The sample records around 150,000 clones, 70% to 90% being singletons. The chain couples TRBV21-1 to TRBJ2-1; TRBD2, as called in the table, went unchecked against the DNA. TRBV21-1 is labeled a pseudogene. Source material: PBMCs. The clonotype comes from a woman between 25 and 40 years old in good health and CMV-seronegative. The CDR3 loop reads CASSNDNEQFF. The CDR3 nucleotides read TGTGCCAGCAGCAACGACAATGAGCAGTTCTTC.